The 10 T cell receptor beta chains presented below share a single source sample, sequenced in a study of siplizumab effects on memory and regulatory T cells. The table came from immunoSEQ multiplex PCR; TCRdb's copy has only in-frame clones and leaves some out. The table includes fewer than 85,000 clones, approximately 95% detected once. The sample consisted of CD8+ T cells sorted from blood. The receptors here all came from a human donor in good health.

The CDR3 region is CASSLVEGVLGETQYF. CDR3 nucleotide sequence: TGCGCCAGCAGCTTGGTCGAGGGAGTATTGGGAGAGACCCAGTACTTC. The chain carries TRBV5-1 and TRBJ2-5, with a possible D match to TRBD2 (5 bases). This CDR3 region has 16 residues. Germline V gene lookup returns CDR1 SGHRS and CDR2 YFSETQ. V was clipped by 0 bases and J by 4 bases, with 16 bases between them.

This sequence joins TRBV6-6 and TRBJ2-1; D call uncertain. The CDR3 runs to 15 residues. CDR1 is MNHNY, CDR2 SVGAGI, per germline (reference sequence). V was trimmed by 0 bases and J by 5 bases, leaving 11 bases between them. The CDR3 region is CASSYSASGDNEQFF. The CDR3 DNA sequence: TGTGCCAGCAGTTACTCGGCAAGTGGGGACAATGAGCAGTTCTTC.

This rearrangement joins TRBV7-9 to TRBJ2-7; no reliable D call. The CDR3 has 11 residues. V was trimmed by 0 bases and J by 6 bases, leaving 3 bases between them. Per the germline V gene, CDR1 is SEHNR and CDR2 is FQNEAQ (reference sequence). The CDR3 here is CASSLAREQYF. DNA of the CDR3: TGTGCCAGCAGCTTAGCACGCGAGCAGTACTTC.

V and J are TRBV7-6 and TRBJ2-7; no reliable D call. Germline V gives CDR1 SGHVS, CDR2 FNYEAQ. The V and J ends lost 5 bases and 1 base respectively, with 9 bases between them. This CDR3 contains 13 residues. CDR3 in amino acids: CASSLEQSYEQYF. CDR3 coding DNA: TGTGCCAGCAGCCTGGAGCAGTCCTACGAGCAGTACTTC.

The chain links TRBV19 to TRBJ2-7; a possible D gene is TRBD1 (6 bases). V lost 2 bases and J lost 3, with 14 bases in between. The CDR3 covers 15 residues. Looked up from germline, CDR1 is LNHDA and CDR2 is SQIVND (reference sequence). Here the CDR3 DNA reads TGTGCCAGTAGTATATCACGACAGGATATCTACGAGCAGTACTTC. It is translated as CASSISRQDIYEQYF.

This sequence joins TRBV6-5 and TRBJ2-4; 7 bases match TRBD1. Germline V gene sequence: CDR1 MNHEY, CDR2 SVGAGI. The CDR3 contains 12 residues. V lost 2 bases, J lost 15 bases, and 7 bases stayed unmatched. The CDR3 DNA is TGTGCCAGCAGTTACGGTACAGGGGATTGGTACTTC. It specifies CASSYGTGDWYF.

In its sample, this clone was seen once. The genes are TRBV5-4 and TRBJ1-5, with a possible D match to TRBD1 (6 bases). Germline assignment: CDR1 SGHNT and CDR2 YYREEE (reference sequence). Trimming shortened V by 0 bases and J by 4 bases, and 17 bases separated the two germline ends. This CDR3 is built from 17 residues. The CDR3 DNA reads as TGTGCCAGCAGCTTGGGAGGGGGGTTGGGGCAGAATCAGCCCCAGCATTTT. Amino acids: CASSLGGGLGQNQPQHF.

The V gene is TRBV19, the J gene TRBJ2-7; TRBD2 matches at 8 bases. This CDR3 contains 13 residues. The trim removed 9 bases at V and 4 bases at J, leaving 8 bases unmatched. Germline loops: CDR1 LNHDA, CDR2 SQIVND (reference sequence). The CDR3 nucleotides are TGTGCCAGCCCGGGACTAGTAATTTACGAGCAGTACTTC. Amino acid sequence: CASPGLVIYEQYF.

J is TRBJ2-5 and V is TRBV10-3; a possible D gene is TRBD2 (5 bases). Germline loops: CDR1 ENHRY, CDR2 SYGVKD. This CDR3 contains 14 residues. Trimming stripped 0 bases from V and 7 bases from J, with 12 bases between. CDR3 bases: TGTGCCATCAGTGAGTCGGAGGACTTGGGGACCCAGTACTTC. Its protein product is CAISESEDLGTQYF.

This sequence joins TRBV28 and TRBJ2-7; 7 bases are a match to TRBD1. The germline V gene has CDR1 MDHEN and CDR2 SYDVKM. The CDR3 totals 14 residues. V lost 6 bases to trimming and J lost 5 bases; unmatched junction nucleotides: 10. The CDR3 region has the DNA TGTGCCAGCAGCCCCGACAGGGTCAGGAACGAGCAGTACTTC. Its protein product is CASSPDRVRNEQYF.